The 24 T cell receptor beta chains reported below all come from one sample, sequenced in a study of shared clonotypes between healthy human individuals. Generated by immunoSEQ multiplex PCR, the TCRdb table keeps only in-frame clones and is missing some. This sample yields around 430,000 clones, of which 70% to 80% are seen a single time; about 13% belongs to the top ten. Sequencing used PBMCs. Every receptor here comes from a woman between 35 and 50 years old in good health. Some clones in this sample may be carry-over from other donors' samples.

The chain is built from TRBV7-9 and TRBJ1-1; no definite D call. The CDR3 sequence is 15 residues long. The ends were cut back, 2 bases at V and 1 base at J, with 11 bases in the middle. Per germline, CDR1 SEHNR and CDR2 FQNEAQ (reference sequence). The CDR3 spells CASSLNPARNTEAFF. In DNA, the CDR3 is TGTGCCAGCAGCTTAAACCCAGCAAGGAACACTGAAGCTTTCTTT.

The rearrangement joins TRBV29-1 to TRBJ1-1; 11 positions match TRBD1. This CDR3 is built from 15 residues. Per germline, CDR1 SQVTM and CDR2 ANQGSEA. Unmatched junction bases numbered 10, after V lost 6 bases and J lost 4 bases. The CDR3 DNA follows: TGCAGCGTCCGGACAGGGGGCGCGCCGATCACTGAAGCTTTCTTT. Its translation is CSVRTGGAPITEAFF.

The rearrangement uses TRBV15 and TRBJ2-3, with D possibly being TRBD2 (6 bases). Looked up from germline, CDR1 is LNHNV and CDR2 is YYDKDF (reference sequence). Deletions cut 1 base from V and 2 bases from J, with 16 bases between. The CDR3 runs to 17 residues. CDR3: CATSRGVLSRDTDTQYF. CDR3 nucleotide sequence: TGTGCCACCAGCAGAGGGGTTTTGTCGCGGGACACAGATACGCAGTATTTT.

A remark on this clone: This sample also contains other DNA sequences that code for the same CDR3. V usage is TRBV5-1 and J usage is TRBJ2-1, with 11 bases lining up with TRBD2. The V gene's germline CDR1 is SGHRS and CDR2 YFSETQ. Germline trimming cut 4 bases from V and 3 bases from J; bases unmatched to any gene: 3. The CDR3 is 15 residues long. The CDR3 coding sequence is TGCGCCAGCAGCATCGGGACTAGCGGCTACAATGAGCAGTTCTTC. This gives the protein CASSIGTSGYNEQFF.

There are a few counts of this clone. The genes are TRBV19 and TRBJ1-1; 7 bases map to TRBD1. V shed 5 bases, J shed 3 bases, and the junction held 6 bases outside the gene matches. Germline CDR1 reads LNHDA; CDR2 reads SQIVND (reference sequence). The CDR3 is 14 amino acids. The CDR3 sequence: CASSHRGRDTEAFF. The CDR3 nucleotides read TGTGCCAGTAGTCACAGGGGTAGGGACACTGAAGCTTTCTTT.

With respect to this clone: A read error is possible here, since a much larger clone lies one base away. The same CDR3 can be traced to other DNA sequences in this sample. This chain joins TRBV27 and TRBJ2-7; no reliable D call. CDR1 is MNHEY and CDR2 is SMNVEV in the germline V gene (reference sequence). The CDR3 consists of 11 residues. Trimming took off 4 bases at V and 2 bases at J, with 3 bases between the two ends. The CDR3: CASSSTYEQYF. CDR3 nucleotides: TGTGCCAGCAGTTCTACCTACGAGCAGTACTTC.

The V gene is TRBV19, the J gene TRBJ2-5; 8 positions match TRBD2. The J segment lost 4 bases and the V segment lost 5 bases, leaving 9 bases of the junction unmatched. The CDR3 contains 15 residues. Germline assignment: CDR1 LNHDA and CDR2 SQIVND (reference sequence). The CDR3 loop reads CASSFSGKQGETQYF. For the CDR3, the DNA is TGTGCCAGTAGTTTTAGCGGGAAACAGGGAGAGACCCAGTACTTC.

The chain recombines TRBV6-5 with TRBJ1-4; D call uncertain. Germline V CDR1 and CDR2: MNHEY, SVGAGI. The V end was cut by 7 bases, the J end by 5 bases, with 5 bases between. The CDR3 runs 11 residues. CDR3 in amino acids: CASKRNEKLFF. The CDR3 region has the DNA TGTGCCAGCAAGAGAAATGAAAAACTGTTTTTT.

This clone appeared a few times. V is TRBV5-5 and J is TRBJ1-2, with D hard to call. Trimming removed 0 bases at V and 4 bases at J, with 13 bases between. Germline V gives CDR1 SGHKS, CDR2 YYEKEE (reference sequence). CDR3 size: 15 residues. The CDR3 DNA reads as TGTGCCAGCAGCTTGGCCGGTACTAGTGCCTATGGCTACACCTTC. It codes for CASSLAGTSAYGYTF. The full variable domain, its missing parts supplied by reference TRBV5-5 and TRBJ1-2, is DAGVTQSPTHLIKTRGQQVTLRCSPISGHKSVSWYQQVLGQGPQFIFQYYEKEERGRGNFPDRFSARQFPNYSSELNVNALLLGDSALYLCASSLAGTSAYGYTFGSGTRLTVV.

This clone appeared a single time. This chain links TRBV7-3 with TRBJ2-7; no reliable D call. V shed 1 base and J shed 6 bases, with 10 bases lying between them. Germline loops: CDR1 SGHTA, CDR2 FQGTGA. The CDR3 covers 13 residues. CDR3 coding DNA: TGTGCCAGCAGCTTAAATACGAAGGGCGAGCAGTACTTC. This sequence encodes CASSLNTKGEQYF.

This clone was recorded a few times. The J gene is TRBJ1-1, the V gene TRBV7-8; 7 nucleotides match TRBD1. After removal of 5 bases from V and 6 bases from J, the junction contained 15 bases not matched to a gene. This CDR3 has 16 residues. The germline CDR1 and CDR2 sequences are SGHVS and FQNEAQ. CDR3 protein: CASSQRTGRISPEAFF. As DNA, the CDR3 is TGTGCCAGCAGCCAGCGGACAGGTAGGATTAGTCCTGAAGCTTTCTTT. Variable domain in full (rest from reference TRBV7-8 and TRBJ1-1): GAGVSQSPRYKVAKRGQDVALRCDPISGHVSLFWYQQALGQGPEFLTYFQNEAQLDKSGLPSDRFFAERPEGSVSTLKIQRTQQEDSAVYLCASSQRTGRISPEAFFGQGTRLTVV.

The V gene is TRBV30, the J gene TRBJ2-7, with 7 bases aligning to TRBD1. After removal of 0 bases from V and 2 bases from J, the junction contained 4 bases not matched to a gene. The CDR3 has 14 residues. CDR1 is GTSNPN and CDR2 is SVGIG in the germline V gene (reference sequence). In DNA, the CDR3 is TGTGCCTGGAGTGTAAACAGGGGAACCTACGAGCAGTACTTC. Its protein product is CAWSVNRGTYEQYF.

The chain joins TRBV29-1 to TRBJ1-2; 9 bases map to TRBD1. The CDR3 extends over 14 amino acids. J gave up 7 bases and V 6 bases, and 12 bases lay outside the gene matches. Germline CDR1 SQVTM, CDR2 ANQGSEA. The CDR3, as DNA: TGCAGCGTCTACAGTCCGGGACAGGGATCTGGCTACACCTTC. Translation: CSVYSPGQGSGYTF.

This chain links TRBV27 with TRBJ2-2; the D is unclear. CDR1 is MNHEY and CDR2 is SMNVEV in the germline V gene (reference sequence). The CDR3 totals 14 residues. V was cut by 1 base and J by 6 bases, with 9 bases left in between. The CDR3 DNA is TGTGCCAGCAGTTTATGGGAAAAGGCCGGGGAGCTGTTTTTT. Amino acids: CASSLWEKAGELFF.

J is TRBJ1-5 and V is TRBV6-5; TRBD1 matches at 7 bases. After removal of 7 bases from V and 0 bases from J, the junction contained 6 bases not matched to a gene. Germline values: CDR1 MNHEY, CDR2 SVGAGI. The CDR3 runs 15 residues. This CDR3 is CASNPGGYSNQPQHF. The CDR3 region has the DNA TGTGCCAGCAACCCAGGGGGTTATAGCAATCAGCCCCAGCATTTT.

The chain employs TRBV9 and TRBJ2-3; perhaps TRBD2 as D (5 bases). The CDR3 has 14 amino acids. The germline gives CDR1 SGDLS, CDR2 YYNGEE. V was cut by 0 bases and J by 2 bases, with 7 bases left in between. As DNA, the CDR3 is TGTGCCAGCAGCGTAGAACTAGTCACAGATACGCAGTATTTT. Residues: CASSVELVTDTQYF.

A few counts support this clone. The V call is TRBV5-1, the J call TRBJ2-1, with 10 bases aligning to TRBD1. Germline CDR1 is SGHRS and CDR2 is YFSETQ. This CDR3 spans 16 amino acids. V lost 0 bases to trimming and J lost 7 bases; unmatched junction nucleotides: 7. CDR3 in DNA: TGCGCCAGCAGCTTGGGACAGGGGGCGCCGCGGAATGAGCAGTTCTTC. This codes for CASSLGQGAPRNEQFF. Combining the CDR3 with reference TRBV5-1 and TRBJ2-1 gives the whole variable domain KAGVTQTPRYLIKTRGQQVTLSCSPISGHRSVSWYQQTPGQGLQFLFEYFSETQRNKGNFPGRFSGRQFSNSRSEMNVSTLELGDSALYLCASSLGQGAPRNEQFFGPGTRLTVL.

This clone was observed a few times. The chain is built from TRBV28 and TRBJ2-7, with D hard to call. The CDR3 sequence is 15 residues long. From germline, CDR1 is MDHEN and CDR2 SYDVKM. The V and J ends lost 7 bases and 6 bases respectively, with 22 bases between them. The CDR3 sequence is CASTDVAADAAEQYF. Written as DNA, the CDR3 is TGTGCCAGCACCGACGTGGCGGCAGATGCGGCCGAGCAGTACTTC.

The chain couples TRBV7-2 to TRBJ1-5; no clear D gene. V was clipped by 7 bases and J by 4 bases, with 11 bases between them. Germline V gene data show CDR1 as SGHTA and CDR2 as FQGNSA. CDR3 size: 13 residues. Here the CDR3 DNA reads TGTGCCAGCACGGACGGAGTGAATCAGCCCCAGCATTTT. Encoded protein: CASTDGVNQPQHF.

This clone was counted between two and nine times. V is TRBV29-1 and J is TRBJ2-6, with a possible D match to TRBD2 (8 bases). V was clipped by 6 bases and J by 1 base, with 19 bases between them. This CDR3 is built from 17 residues. Germline V CDR1 and CDR2: SQVTM, ANQGSEA. In DNA, the CDR3 is TGCAGCGTCTCGCGGGGGGACAGTTCGTCTGGGGCCAACGTCCTGACTTTC. It specifies CSVSRGDSSSGANVLTF.

This clone was counted between two and nine times. The same CDR3 can be traced to other DNA sequences in this sample. The rearrangement links TRBV15 to TRBJ2-7; TRBD1 might be the D (6 bases). The V end lost 0 bases, the J end lost 7 bases, and 10 bases lay between the germline ends. CDR1 LNHNV and CDR2 YYDKDF come from the germline V gene (reference sequence). The CDR3 spans 13 residues. The DNA of the CDR3 is TGTGCCACCAGCAGAGACAGGGGTAGGGAGCAGTACTTC. Protein product: CATSRDRGREQYF.

The genes are TRBV2 and TRBJ2-3; possibly TRBD1 or TRBD2 for D (5 bases each). CDR3 size: 17 residues. Between the trimmed V and J ends, which lost 0 bases and 3 bases, there was a span of 16 bases. Germline CDR1 and CDR2: SNHLY and FYNNEI. The CDR3 protein is CASSEAGTAMTTDTQYF. The CDR3 bases are TGTGCCAGCAGTGAAGCGGGGACGGCTATGACTACAGATACGCAGTATTTT.

V usage is TRBV30 and J usage is TRBJ2-7; the D is unclear. CDR1 and CDR2 from the germline V gene are GTSNPN and SVGIG (reference sequence). V was trimmed by 0 bases and J by 5 bases, leaving 11 bases between them. The CDR3 extends over 13 amino acids. The CDR3 nucleotides are TGTGCCTGGAGTGTAGGGATTTCTAACGAGCAGTACTTC. It yields the protein CAWSVGISNEQYF.

The chain uses TRBV30 and TRBJ2-1; D perhaps matches TRBD2 (5 bases). In germline, CDR1 is GTSNPN, CDR2 SVGIG (reference sequence). The CDR3 is made up of 13 amino acids. Trimming shortened V by 5 bases and J by 12 bases, and 20 bases separated the two germline ends. The CDR3 region is CAWWHTPGRGQFF. The CDR3 nucleotides are TGTGCCTGGTGGCATACCCCCGGACGGGGGCAGTTCTTC. Combining the CDR3 with reference TRBV30 and TRBJ2-1 gives the whole variable domain SQTIHQWPATLVQPVGSPLSLECTVEGTSNPNLYWYRQAAGRGLQLLFYSVGIGQISSEVPQNLSASRPQDRQFILSSKKLLLSDSGFYLCAWWHTPGRGQFFGPGTRLTVL.